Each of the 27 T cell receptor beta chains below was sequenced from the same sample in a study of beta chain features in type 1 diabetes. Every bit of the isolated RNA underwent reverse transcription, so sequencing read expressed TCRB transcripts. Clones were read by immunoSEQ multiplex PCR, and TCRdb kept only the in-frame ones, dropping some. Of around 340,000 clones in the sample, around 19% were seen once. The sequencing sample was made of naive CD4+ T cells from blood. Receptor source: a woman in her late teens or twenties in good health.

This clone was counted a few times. CDR3 bases: TGTGCCAGCAGCTTTGGGACTAGCCGAACCGGGGAGCTGTTTTTT. It specifies CASSFGTSRTGELFF. The chain joins TRBV7-9 to TRBJ2-2, with 9 bases identical to TRBD2. The ends lost 3 bases at V and 5 bases at J; junction bases unmatched: 4. Germline CDR1 is SEHNR and CDR2 is FQNEAQ (reference sequence). This CDR3 spans 15 amino acids.

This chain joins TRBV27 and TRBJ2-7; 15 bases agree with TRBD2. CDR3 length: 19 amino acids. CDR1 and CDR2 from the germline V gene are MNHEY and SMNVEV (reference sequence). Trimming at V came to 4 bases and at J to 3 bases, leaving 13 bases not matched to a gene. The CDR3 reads CASSSPSHRGLAGGYEQYF. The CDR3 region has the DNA TGTGCCAGCAGTTCACCCTCTCACCGGGGACTAGCGGGAGGCTACGAGCAGTACTTC.

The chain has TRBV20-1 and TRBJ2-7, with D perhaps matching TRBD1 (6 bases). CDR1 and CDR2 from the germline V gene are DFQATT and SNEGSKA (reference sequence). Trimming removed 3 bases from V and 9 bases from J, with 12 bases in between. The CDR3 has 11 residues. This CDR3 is CSARTVQGQYF. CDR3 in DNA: TGCAGTGCTAGGACAGTACAGGGGCAGTACTTC.

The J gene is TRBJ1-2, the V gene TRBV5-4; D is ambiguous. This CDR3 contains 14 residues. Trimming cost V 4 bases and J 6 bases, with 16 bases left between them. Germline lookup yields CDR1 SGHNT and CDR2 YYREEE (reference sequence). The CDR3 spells CASSAYSGSDGYTF. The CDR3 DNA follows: TGTGCCAGCAGCGCTTACTCCGGGTCTGATGGCTACACCTTC.

Here the CDR3 reads CSVVGRVIGYTF. For the CDR3, the DNA is TGCAGCGTTGTTGGCAGGGTTATAGGCTACACCTTC. The chain couples TRBV29-1 to TRBJ1-2; D might be TRBD1 (5 bases). CDR1 and CDR2 (germline): SQVTM, ANQGSEA. This CDR3 is 12 amino acids long. V was cut by 4 bases and J by 8 bases, with 14 bases left in between.

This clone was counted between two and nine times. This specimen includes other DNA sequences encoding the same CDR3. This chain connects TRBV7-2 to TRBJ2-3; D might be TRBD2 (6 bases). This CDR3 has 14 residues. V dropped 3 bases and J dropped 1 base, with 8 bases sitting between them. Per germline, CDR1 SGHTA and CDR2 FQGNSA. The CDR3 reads CASSLERGTDTQYF. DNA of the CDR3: TGTGCCAGCAGCTTGGAGCGGGGCACAGATACGCAGTATTTT.

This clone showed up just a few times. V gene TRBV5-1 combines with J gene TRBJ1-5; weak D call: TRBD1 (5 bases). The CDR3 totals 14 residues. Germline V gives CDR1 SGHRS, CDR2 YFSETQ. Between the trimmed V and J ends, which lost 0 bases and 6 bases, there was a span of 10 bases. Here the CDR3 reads CASSLGDYSQPQHF. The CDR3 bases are TGCGCCAGCAGCTTGGGGGACTACTCTCAGCCCCAGCATTTT.

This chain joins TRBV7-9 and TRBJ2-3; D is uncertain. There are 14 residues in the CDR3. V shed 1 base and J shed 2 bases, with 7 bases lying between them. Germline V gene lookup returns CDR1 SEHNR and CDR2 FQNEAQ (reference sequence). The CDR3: CASSLGHNTDTQYF. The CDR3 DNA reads TGTGCCAGCAGCTTAGGGCACAACACAGATACGCAGTATTTT.

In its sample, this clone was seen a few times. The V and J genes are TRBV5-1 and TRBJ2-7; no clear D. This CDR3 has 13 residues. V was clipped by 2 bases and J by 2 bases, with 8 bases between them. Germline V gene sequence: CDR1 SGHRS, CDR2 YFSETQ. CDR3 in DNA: TGCGCCAGCAGCTTATTGGCCACCTACGAGCAGTACTTC. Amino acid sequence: CASSLLATYEQYF.

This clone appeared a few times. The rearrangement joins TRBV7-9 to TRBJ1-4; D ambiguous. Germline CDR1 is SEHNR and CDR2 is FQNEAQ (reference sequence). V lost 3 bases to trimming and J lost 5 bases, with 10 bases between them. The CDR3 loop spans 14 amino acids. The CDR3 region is CASSLNSLNEKLFF. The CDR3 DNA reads TGTGCCAGCAGCTTGAACAGTCTAAATGAAAAACTGTTTTTT.

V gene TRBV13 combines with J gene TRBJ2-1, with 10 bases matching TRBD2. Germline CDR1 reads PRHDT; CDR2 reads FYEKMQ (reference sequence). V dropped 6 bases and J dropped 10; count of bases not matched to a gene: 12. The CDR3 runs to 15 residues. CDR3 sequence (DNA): TGTGCCAGCAGACCCGGGACTAGCGTTCTGGGAGAGCAGTTCTTC. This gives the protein CASRPGTSVLGEQFF.

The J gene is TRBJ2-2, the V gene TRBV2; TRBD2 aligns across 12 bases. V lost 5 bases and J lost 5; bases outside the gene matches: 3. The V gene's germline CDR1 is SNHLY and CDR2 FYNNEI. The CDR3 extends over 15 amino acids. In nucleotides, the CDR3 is TGTGCCAGCAGTCCCACTAGCGGGGGGACCGGGGAGCTGTTTTTT. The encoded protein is CASSPTSGGTGELFF.

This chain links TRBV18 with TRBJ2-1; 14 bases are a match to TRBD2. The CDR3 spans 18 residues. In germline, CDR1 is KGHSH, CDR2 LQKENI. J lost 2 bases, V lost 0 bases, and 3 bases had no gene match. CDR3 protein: CASSPPGLAGDPYNEQFF. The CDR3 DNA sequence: TGTGCCAGCTCACCACCGGGACTAGCGGGAGACCCCTACAATGAGCAGTTCTTC.

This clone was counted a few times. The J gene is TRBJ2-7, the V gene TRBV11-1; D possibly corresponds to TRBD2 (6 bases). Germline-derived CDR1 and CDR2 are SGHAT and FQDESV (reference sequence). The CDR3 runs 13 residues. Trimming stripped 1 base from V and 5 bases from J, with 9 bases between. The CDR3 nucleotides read TGTGCCAGCAGCTTAGGGGAGGTCAACGAGCAGTACTTC. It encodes CASSLGEVNEQYF.

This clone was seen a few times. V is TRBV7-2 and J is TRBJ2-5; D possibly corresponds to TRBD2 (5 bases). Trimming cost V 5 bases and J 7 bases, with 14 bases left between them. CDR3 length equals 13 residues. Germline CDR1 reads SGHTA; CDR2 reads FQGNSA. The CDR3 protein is CASSQDPAGTQYF. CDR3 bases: TGTGCCAGCAGCCAGGACCCGGCGGGGACCCAGTACTTC. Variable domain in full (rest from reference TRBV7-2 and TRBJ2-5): GAGVSQSPSNKVTEKGKDVELRCDPISGHTALYWYRQSLGQGLEFLIYFQGNSAPDKSGLPSDRFSAERTGGSVSTLTIQRTQQEDSAVYLCASSQDPAGTQYFGPGTRLLVL.

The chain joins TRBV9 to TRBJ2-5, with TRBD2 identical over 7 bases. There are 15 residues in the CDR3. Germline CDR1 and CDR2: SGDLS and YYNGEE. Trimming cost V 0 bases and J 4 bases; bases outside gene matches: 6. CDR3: CASSVDPREGETQYF. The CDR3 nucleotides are TGTGCCAGCAGCGTAGACCCCAGGGAGGGAGAGACCCAGTACTTC.

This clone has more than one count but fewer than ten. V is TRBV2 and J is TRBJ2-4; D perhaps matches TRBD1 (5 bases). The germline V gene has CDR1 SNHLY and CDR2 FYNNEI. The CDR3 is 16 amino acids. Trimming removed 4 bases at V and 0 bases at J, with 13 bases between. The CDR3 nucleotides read TGTGCCAGCAGTGGAGACAGTTTTATAGCCAAAAACATTCAGTACTTC. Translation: CASSGDSFIAKNIQYF.

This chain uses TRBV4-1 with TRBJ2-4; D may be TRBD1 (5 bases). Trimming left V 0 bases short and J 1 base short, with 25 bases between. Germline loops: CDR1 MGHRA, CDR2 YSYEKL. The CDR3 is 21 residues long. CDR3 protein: CASSQDLVRTFGQGAKNIQYF. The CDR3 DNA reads TGCGCCAGCAGCCAAGATCTAGTGAGGACATTCGGACAAGGGGCCAAAAACATTCAGTACTTC.

The CDR3 is CAWRSQGANYGYTF. CDR3 coding DNA: TGTGCCTGGAGATCACAGGGCGCTAACTATGGCTACACCTTC. V gene TRBV30 combines with J gene TRBJ1-2, with a tentative D call TRBD1 (6 bases). CDR1 is GTSNPN and CDR2 is SVGIG in the germline V gene (reference sequence). The CDR3 has 14 residues. The V end was cut by 3 bases, the J end by 0 bases, with 11 bases between.

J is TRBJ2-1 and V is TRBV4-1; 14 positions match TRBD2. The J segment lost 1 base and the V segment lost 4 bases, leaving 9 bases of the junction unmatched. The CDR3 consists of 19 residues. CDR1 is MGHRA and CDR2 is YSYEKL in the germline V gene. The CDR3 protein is CASSPRLAGGLISYNEQFF. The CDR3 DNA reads TGCGCCAGCAGCCCCCGACTAGCGGGGGGGCTCATATCCTACAATGAGCAGTTCTTC.

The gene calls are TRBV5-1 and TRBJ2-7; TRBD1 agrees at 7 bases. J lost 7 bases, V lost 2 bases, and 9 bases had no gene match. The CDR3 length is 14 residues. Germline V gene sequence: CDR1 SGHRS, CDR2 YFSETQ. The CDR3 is CASSLGQADREQYF. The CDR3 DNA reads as TGCGCCAGCAGCTTAGGACAGGCCGACCGGGAGCAGTACTTC.

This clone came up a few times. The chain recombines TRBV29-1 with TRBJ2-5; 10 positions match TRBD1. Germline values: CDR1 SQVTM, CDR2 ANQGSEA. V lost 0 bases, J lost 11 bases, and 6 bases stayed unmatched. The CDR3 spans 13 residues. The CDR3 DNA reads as TGCAGCGTTGAAGATCAGGACAGGGGGGAGCAGTACTTC. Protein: CSVEDQDRGEQYF.

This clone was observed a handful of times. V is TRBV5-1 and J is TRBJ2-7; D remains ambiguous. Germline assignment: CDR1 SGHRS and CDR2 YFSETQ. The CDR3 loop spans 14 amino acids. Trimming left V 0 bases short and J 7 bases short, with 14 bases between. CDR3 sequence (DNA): TGCGCCAGCAGCTTGGATTTTCCGGTGGAGGAGCAGTACTTC. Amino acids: CASSLDFPVEEQYF.

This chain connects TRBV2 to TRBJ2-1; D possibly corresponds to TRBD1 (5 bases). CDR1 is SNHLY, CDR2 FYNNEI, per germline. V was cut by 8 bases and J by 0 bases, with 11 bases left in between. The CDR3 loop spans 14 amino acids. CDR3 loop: CASGASPSYNEQFF. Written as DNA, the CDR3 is TGTGCCAGCGGGGCCTCCCCCTCCTACAATGAGCAGTTCTTC.

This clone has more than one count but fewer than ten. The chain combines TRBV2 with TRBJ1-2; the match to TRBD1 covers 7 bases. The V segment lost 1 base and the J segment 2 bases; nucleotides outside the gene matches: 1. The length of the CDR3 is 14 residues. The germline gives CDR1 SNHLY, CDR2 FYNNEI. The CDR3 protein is CASSEDRGNYGYTF. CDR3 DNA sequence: TGTGCCAGCAGTGAAGACAGGGGAAACTATGGCTACACCTTC.

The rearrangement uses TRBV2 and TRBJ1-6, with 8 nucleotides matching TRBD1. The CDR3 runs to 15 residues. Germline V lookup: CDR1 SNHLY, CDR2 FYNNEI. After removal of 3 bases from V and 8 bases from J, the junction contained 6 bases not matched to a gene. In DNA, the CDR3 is TGTGCCAGCAGTGATTGGACAGGGCGGGATTCACCCCTCCACTTT. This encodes CASSDWTGRDSPLHF. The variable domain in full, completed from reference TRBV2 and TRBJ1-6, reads EPEVTQTPSHQVTQMGQEVILRCVPISNHLYFYWYRQILGQKVEFLVSFYNNEISEKSEIFDDQFSVERPDGSNFTLKIRSTKLEDSAMYFCASSDWTGRDSPLHFGNGTRLTVT.

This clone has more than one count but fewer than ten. The CDR3 nucleotides are TGTGCCAGCAGTTCACAGGAAGGTGATGGCTACACCTTC. Its protein product is CASSSQEGDGYTF. The chain joins TRBV7-9 to TRBJ1-2, with a weak D call TRBD1 (5 bases). Trimming pared 6 bases from V and 6 bases from J, leaving 14 bases between. The V gene's germline CDR1 is SEHNR and CDR2 FQNEAQ (reference sequence). The CDR3 covers 13 residues.